This T cell receptor beta chain appears in the sequencing data of a study of post-analysis software for immune sequencing data. This clonotype appeared once. Its target is not known. CDR3 length equals 14 residues. The ends were cut back, 3 bases at V and 13 bases at J, with 19 bases in the middle. Germline-derived CDR1 and CDR2 are MNHNY and SVGAGI (reference sequence). Findings and caveats of the study: With TRBV5-6, TRBV5-1 and TRBV20-1 included, about five TRBV segments were more frequent in patients than in controls. Those samples that were prepared in the same batch co-clustered strongly by F measure.

Included in the TCR beta cDNA libraries were unique molecular identifiers. Each batch of roughly 1 to 11 million T cells produced 450,000 to 500,000 cDNA molecules. TCRdb passed the PCR reads through MiXCR, listing each CDR3 protein once. Of hundreds of thousands of distinct CDR3 sequences in the sample, 30% to 45% were seen once. The sequence was obtained from a girl between 5 and 17 years old with multiple sclerosis. The chain couples TRBV6-6 to TRBJ2-4, with D possibly being TRBD2 (6 bases). The specimen was blood. The CDR3 loop is CASSYAGNQEAQYF. The CDR3 DNA reads TGTGCCAGCAGTTATGCGGGAAACCAAGAGGCCCAGTACTTC.